The 6 T cell receptor beta chains reported below all come from one sample, sequenced in a study of OX40 agonist ivuxolimab in advanced cancers. The repertoire was sequenced with immunoSEQ multiplex PCR; TCRdb's copy has only in-frame clones and lacks some. Of over 20,000 clones listed, 78% are singletons. The input for sequencing was CD4+ or CD8+ T cells sorted from blood, taken in a trial of the OX40 agonist ivuxolimab. The receptors come from an adult with an advanced solid tumor such as melanoma, head and neck, liver or kidney cancer.

The genes are TRBV29-1 and TRBJ1-1, with TRBD1 matching over 7 bases. The CDR3 contains 17 residues. Germline V gene sequence: CDR1 SQVTM, CDR2 ANQGSEA. V dropped 4 bases and J dropped 7; count of bases not matched to a gene: 21. Here the CDR3 reads CSVAIPGQSRGGGEAFF. CDR3 DNA sequence: TGCAGCGTTGCGATTCCGGGACAGTCCCGCGGGGGTGGTGAAGCTTTCTTT.

J is TRBJ1-2 and V is TRBV5-6, with D maybe TRBD1 (6 bases). V lost 3 bases and J 3 bases, leaving 18 bases between the germline ends. This CDR3 has 16 residues. Germline V gene data show CDR1 as SGHDT and CDR2 as YYEEEE. The CDR3 DNA follows: TGTGCCAGCAGCTCAGGTTTGAGGGGGACCTACTATGGCTACACCTTC. Its translation: CASSSGLRGTYYGYTF.

The chain has TRBV2 and TRBJ2-1, with unresolved D. This CDR3 has 14 amino acids. Trimming pared 4 bases from V and 6 bases from J, leaving 13 bases between. Germline loops: CDR1 SNHLY, CDR2 FYNNEI. DNA of the CDR3: TGTGCCAGCAGTGTTAGAAGTTTGGTCAATGAGCAGTTCTTC. Translation gives CASSVRSLVNEQFF. Based on the CDR3 plus reference TRBV2 and TRBJ2-1, the full variable domain is EPEVTQTPSHQVTQMGQEVILRCVPISNHLYFYWYRQILGQKVEFLVSFYNNEISEKSEIFDDQFSVERPDGSNFTLKIRSTKLEDSAMYFCASSVRSLVNEQFFGPGTRLTVL.

The chain couples TRBV11-2 to TRBJ2-1; 9 nucleotides match TRBD1. The germline CDR1 and CDR2 sequences are SGHAT and FQNNGV. J was trimmed by 4 bases and V by 0 bases; bases with no gene match: 4. The CDR3 is 16 residues long. CDR3 sequence reads: CASSLETGGFYNEQFF. CDR3 sequence (DNA): TGTGCCAGCAGCTTAGAGACAGGGGGATTTTACAATGAGCAGTTCTTC.

The rearrangement uses TRBV19 and TRBJ1-3; a weak D match, TRBD1 (6 bases). Trimming took off 0 bases at V and 4 bases at J, with 16 bases between the two ends. CDR3 length: 17 residues. Germline V gives CDR1 LNHDA, CDR2 SQIVND (reference sequence). CDR3 bases: TGTGCCAGTAGTATAGACCGTCTCGGGACAACAGGAAACACCATATATTTT. Its protein product is CASSIDRLGTTGNTIYF.

This clone was seen only once. The genes are TRBV4-1 and TRBJ2-7; 13 bases are shared with TRBD2. The CDR3 runs 16 residues. Losses at the gene ends were 4 bases for V and 1 base for J; bases not matched to a gene: 4. CDR1 and CDR2 (germline): MGHRA, YSYEKL. CDR3 loop: CASSLGLAGASYEQYF. The CDR3 DNA is TGCGCCAGCAGCCTAGGACTAGCGGGAGCATCCTACGAGCAGTACTTC.